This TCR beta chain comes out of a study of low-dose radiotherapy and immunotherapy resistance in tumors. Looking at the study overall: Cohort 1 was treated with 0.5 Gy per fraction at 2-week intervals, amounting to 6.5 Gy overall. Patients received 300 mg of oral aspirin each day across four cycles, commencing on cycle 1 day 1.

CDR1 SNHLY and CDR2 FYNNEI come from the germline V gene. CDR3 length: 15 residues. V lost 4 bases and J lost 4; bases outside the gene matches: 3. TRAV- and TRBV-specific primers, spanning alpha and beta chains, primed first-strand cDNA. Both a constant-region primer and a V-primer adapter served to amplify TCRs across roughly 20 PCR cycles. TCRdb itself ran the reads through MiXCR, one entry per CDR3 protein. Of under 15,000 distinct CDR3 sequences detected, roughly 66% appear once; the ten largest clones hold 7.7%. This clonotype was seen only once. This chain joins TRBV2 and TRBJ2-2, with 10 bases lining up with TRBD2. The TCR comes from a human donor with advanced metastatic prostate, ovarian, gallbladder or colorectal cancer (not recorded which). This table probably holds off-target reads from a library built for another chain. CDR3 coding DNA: TGTGCCAGCAGTGGTCCTAGCGGGGGCACCGGGGAGCTGTTTTTT. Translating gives CASSGPSGGTGELFF. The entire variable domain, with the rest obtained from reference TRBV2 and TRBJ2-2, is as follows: EPEVTQTPSHQVTQMGQEVILRCVPISNHLYFYWYRQILGQKVEFLVSFYNNEISEKSEIFDDQFSVERPDGSNFTLKIRSTKLEDSAMYFCASSGPSGGTGELFFGEGSRLTVL.